This T cell receptor (beta chain) was recorded in a study of cytomegalovirus exposure and HLA in healthy donors. Unmatched junction bases numbered 4, after V lost 3 bases and J lost 0 bases. This CDR3 contains 16 residues. Germline V gene sequence: CDR1 SGHDN, CDR2 FVKESK. Notes on the study in general: In an earlier analysis, about 87% or about 30%: the productive usage of most TCR beta V segments. Later genetic work tied a missense DCLRE1C variant to beta-chain V and J trimming. In vitro assays verified that three CMV-associated chains recognized CMV antigens specifically.

PCR involved 60 Vbeta and 13 Jbeta primers. Profiling relied on immunoSEQ multiplex PCR, and the TCRdb table lists in-frame clones only, not all of them. The listing contains roughly 33,000 clones. With regard to this clone: Its target is not known.

The sequencing sample was made of PBMCs. J is TRBJ2-3 and V is TRBV14, with TRBD2 identical over 9 bases. This clonotype was obtained from a woman between 40 and 50 years old in good health and CMV-seropositive. For the CDR3, the DNA is TGTGCCAGCAGCCACTACCTAGCGGGGAGCACAGATACGCAGTATTTT. It specifies CASSHYLAGSTDTQYF.